The entry below gives a single T cell receptor beta chain sequence along with its context. These data come from a study of blood T cell repertoires in COVID-19. Study-level background: Italy, Spain and the United States were the sources of the convalescent and acute COVID-19 samples. The cDNA or gDNA used as material had been derived from T cells, B-cell-depleted T cells, or PBMCs.

Some clones are missing from TCRdb's copy, which holds only in-frame ones; the method was immunoSEQ multiplex PCR. The table includes 300,000 to 450,000 clones, 80% to 90% detected once. The CDR3 runs to 16 residues. Germline loops: CDR1 SEHNR, CDR2 FQNEAQ (reference sequence). V lost 10 bases and J 6 bases, leaving 25 bases between the germline ends. Enrolled during active infection, Seattle patients were then followed longitudinally. This clonotype originated in a woman aged 55-69 years with COVID-19, enrolled during active disease. The gene calls are TRBV7-9 and TRBJ1-5; D not certain. Sequenced sample: peripheral blood. CDR3 amino acids: CATELIGGAAGQPQHF. CDR3 nucleotides: TGTGCCACCGAGCTTATAGGTGGAGCCGCGGGTCAGCCCCAGCATTTT.